This TCR beta chain is drawn from a study of T cells in Graves' hyperthyroidism and ophthalmopathy. Study-wide results and limits: In validation, the model predicted ophthalmopathy. These predictions came a median roughly six months before onset.

TCR beta CDR3 regions were amplified from RNA transcripts. The HTBI primer set was used in a first-round RT-PCR of the TCR CDR3. From the multiplex PCR reads, TCRdb called clonotypes with MiXCR, one entry per CDR3 protein. The repertoire holds some 770,000 distinct CDR3 sequences, with around 15% as singletons. Germline assignment: CDR1 KGHDR and CDR2 SFDVKD. The V and J ends lost 7 bases and 6 bases respectively, with 12 bases between them. This CDR3 comprises 12 residues. Many counts were recorded for this clonotype. Its antigen is still unknown. This TCR was sampled from a man in his late teens or twenties with Graves' hyperthyroidism. Sequenced material: blood. V and J are TRBV24-1 and TRBJ2-7, with unresolved D. The CDR3 DNA is TGTGCCACCAGCCCCAAGAGCCGCGAGCAGTACTTC. This gives the protein CATSPKSREQYF.